This passage covers 27 T cell receptor beta chains from one sample sequenced in a study of T cells in Graves' hyperthyroidism and ophthalmopathy. TCR beta CDR3 regions were amplified from RNA. Primed by the HTBI set, a first-round RT-PCR was run on the TCR CDR3. TCRdb re-derived calls from the multiplex PCR reads in MiXCR, one entry per CDR3 protein. The sample has about 600,000 distinct CDR3 sequences; around 16% are singletons. The sample taken for sequencing was blood. Every receptor here comes from a woman in her thirties or forties with Graves' ophthalmopathy.

This clonotype has ten or more counts. The chain couples TRBV7-2 to TRBJ2-1, with a possible D match to TRBD1 (6 bases). CDR1 is SGHTA, CDR2 FQGNSA, per germline. The CDR3 has 15 residues. Trimming removed 3 bases at V and 5 bases at J, with 14 bases between. The CDR3 bases are TGTGCCAGCAGCTTTTGGGGGCTAAATGACAATGAGCAGTTCTTC. Translating gives CASSFWGLNDNEQFF.

Regarding this clonotype: Just one base apart from a much larger clone, this may be a read error. The CDR3 spells CASGISDRTDTQYF. In DNA, the CDR3 is TGTGCCTCGGGGATTTCGGACCGCACAGATACGCAGTATTTT. The chain has TRBV28 and TRBJ2-3, with a possible D match to TRBD2 (5 bases). The CDR3 contains 14 residues. V was pared by 11 bases and J by 1 base, with 16 bases between. The V gene's germline CDR1 is MDHEN and CDR2 SYDVKM. The whole variable domain, filled in from reference TRBV28 and TRBJ2-3, reads DVKVTQSSRYLVKRTGEKVFLECVQDMDHENMFWYRQDPGLGLRLIYFSYDVKMKEKGDIPEGYSVSREKKERFSLILESASTNQTSMYLCASGISDRTDTQYFGPGTRLTVL.

CDR3 bases: TGCGCCAGCAGCCAAGATGTTGGGACAGGCAATGAAAAACTGTTTTTT. Translating gives CASSQDVGTGNEKLFF. J is TRBJ1-4 and V is TRBV4-1, with 8 bases aligning to TRBD1. The CDR3 is 16 residues long. Germline CDR1 is MGHRA and CDR2 is YSYEKL. V trimming: 0 bases; J trimming: 5 bases; junction bases outside the gene matches: 5.

This clonotype has a count of ten or more. The chain uses TRBV2 and TRBJ1-2, with a weak D call TRBD1 (5 bases). The germline V and J ends were trimmed by 6 bases and 4 bases, with 18 bases remaining between them. CDR3 length: 15 residues. From germline, CDR1 is SNHLY and CDR2 FYNNEI. CDR3 sequence: CASRPKRGPSYGYTF. In nucleotides, the CDR3 is TGTGCCAGCAGGCCAAAAAGGGGACCTAGCTATGGCTACACCTTC.

This clonotype came up once. This sequence joins TRBV3-1 and TRBJ1-1, with TRBD1 as a possible D gene (6 bases). Germline lookup yields CDR1 LGHDT and CDR2 YNNKEL (reference sequence). V lost 6 bases and J lost 1, with 12 bases in between. The CDR3 spans 14 residues. CDR3 nucleotide sequence: TGTGCCAGCAGACAGGGACATAGGAACACTGAAGCTTTCTTT. It translates to CASRQGHRNTEAFF.

V and J are TRBV30 and TRBJ2-1; D might be TRBD2 (6 bases). V was cut by 5 bases and J by 4 bases, with 15 bases left in between. Germline V gene lookup returns CDR1 GTSNPN and CDR2 SVGIG (reference sequence). The CDR3 runs to 14 residues. The chain's CDR3 is CAWDRGGVYNEQFF. CDR3 sequence (DNA): TGTGCCTGGGACCGGGGCGGGGTTTACAATGAGCAGTTCTTC.

This clonotype was seen many times. This chain uses TRBV3-1 with TRBJ2-1, with a tentative D call TRBD2 (6 bases). CDR3 length: 14 amino acids. The germline gives CDR1 LGHDT, CDR2 YNNKEL (reference sequence). The V end was cut by 5 bases, the J end by 6 bases, with 14 bases between. The CDR3 reads CASSSRPSVNEQFF. The CDR3 nucleotides read TGTGCCAGCAGCTCACGACCTAGCGTCAATGAGCAGTTCTTC.

The chain couples TRBV6-1 to TRBJ2-7; 10 nucleotides agree with TRBD1. Losses at the gene ends were 5 bases for V and 6 bases for J; bases not matched to a gene: 10. Germline V lookup: CDR1 MNHNS, CDR2 SASEGT. The CDR3 totals 15 residues. CDR3 DNA sequence: TGTGCCAGCAGTCCCTGGACAGGGGGTCAAGGCGAGCAGTACTTC. Amino acid sequence: CASSPWTGGQGEQYF.

This clonotype was detected ten times or more. This chain connects TRBV6-5 to TRBJ1-1; D unclear. Trimming took 0 bases from V and 2 from J, leaving 10 bases between them. This CDR3 contains 15 residues. Germline V gene lookup returns CDR1 MNHEY and CDR2 SVGAGI. The CDR3 nucleotides read TGTGCCAGCAGTTACTCGAGAGGCGTCAACACTGAAGCTTTCTTT. Its translation is CASSYSRGVNTEAFF.

This clonotype occurred many times. This chain joins TRBV7-8 and TRBJ2-7; TRBD1 matches at 7 bases. The CDR3 is 14 residues long. Trimming at V came to 6 bases and at J to 7 bases, leaving 12 bases not matched to a gene. The germline V gene encodes CDR1 SGHVS and CDR2 FQNEAQ. In DNA, the CDR3 is TGTGCCAGCAGGAATAGCGACAGGGCAGGGGAGCAGTACTTC. Translation gives CASRNSDRAGEQYF. The variable domain in full, completed from reference TRBV7-8 and TRBJ2-7, reads GAGVSQSPRYKVAKRGQDVALRCDPISGHVSLFWYQQALGQGPEFLTYFQNEAQLDKSGLPSDRFFAERPEGSVSTLKIQRTQQEDSAVYLCASRNSDRAGEQYFGPGTRLTVT.

This clonotype has at least ten counts. The chain uses TRBV12-3 or TRBV12-4 and TRBJ2-5, with 8 positions matching TRBD2. This CDR3 is 14 amino acids long. Unmatched junction bases numbered 7, after V lost 5 bases and J lost 5 bases. The CDR3 is CASSIGLAVETQYF. For the CDR3, the DNA is TGTGCCAGCAGTATAGGACTAGCTGTCGAGACCCAGTACTTC.

The chain has TRBV29-1 and TRBJ1-1, with D perhaps TRBD1 (5 bases). The CDR3 length is 13 residues. CDR1 is SQVTM, CDR2 ANQGSEA, per germline. Trimming shortened V by 4 bases and J by 3 bases, and 12 bases separated the two germline ends. CDR3 nucleotide sequence: TGCAGCGTTGCTGGGCAGGGAGACACTGAAGCTTTCTTT. Protein product: CSVAGQGDTEAFF.

This clonotype was recorded a few times. CDR3 sequence (DNA): TGCAGCGTTGTTACTGGAGACTATGGCTACACCTTC. Amino acid sequence: CSVVTGDYGYTF. This rearrangement joins TRBV29-1 to TRBJ1-2; D is uncertain. Trimming pared 4 bases from V and 3 bases from J, leaving 9 bases between. The germline gives CDR1 SQVTM, CDR2 ANQGSEA. The CDR3 contains 12 residues.

At least ten counts were recorded for this clonotype. This chain joins TRBV2 and TRBJ2-7; 9 bases fit TRBD1. This CDR3 comprises 15 residues. V lost 2 bases, J lost 5 bases, and 7 bases stayed unmatched. Germline CDR1 reads SNHLY; CDR2 reads FYNNEI. The chain's CDR3 is CASSESPGTGNEQYF. CDR3 nucleotide sequence: TGTGCCAGCAGTGAAAGTCCCGGGACAGGGAACGAGCAGTACTTC.

V gene TRBV4-1 combines with J gene TRBJ1-5; D gene uncertain. The CDR3 has 17 amino acids. V was shortened by 0 bases and J by 0 bases, with 12 bases between the two germline ends. Germline CDR1 is MGHRA and CDR2 is YSYEKL. Written as DNA, the CDR3 is TGCGCCAGCAGCCAAGAGACGCGATTCCCTAGCAATCAGCCCCAGCATTTT. Amino acid sequence: CASSQETRFPSNQPQHF.

Notes on this clonotype: Here the CDR3 omits its conserved ending phenylalanine or tryptophan, so a read error is the likely source. The chain is built from TRBV2 and TRBJ2-1; 8 bases map to TRBD1. Germline CDR1 SNHLY, CDR2 FYNNEI. CDR3 length: 15 amino acids. Trimming removed 3 bases from V and 3 bases from J; junction bases left unmatched: 4. The CDR3: CASSDLGQVYNEQFL. The DNA for the CDR3 is TGTGCCAGCAGTGATCTGGGACAGGTCTACAATGAGCAGTTCCTC.

The CDR3 region is CASSLGIRGLGEQYF. CDR3 DNA sequence: TGTGCCAGCAGCTTAGGTATCCGGGGACTTGGGGAGCAGTACTTC. This chain links TRBV7-9 with TRBJ2-7, with D perhaps TRBD2 (6 bases). V was clipped by 1 base and J by 7 bases, with 17 bases between them. The CDR3 extends over 15 amino acids. Per the germline V gene, CDR1 is SEHNR and CDR2 is FQNEAQ (reference sequence).

The rearrangement uses TRBV5-1 and TRBJ2-3, with 7 bases fitting TRBD2. This CDR3 comprises 15 residues. Germline values: CDR1 SGHRS, CDR2 YFSETQ. Trimming cost V 0 bases and J 5 bases; bases outside gene matches: 6. CDR3 sequence reads: CASSLEGLAVDTQYF. In nucleotides, the CDR3 is TGCGCCAGCAGCTTGGAGGGGCTAGCGGTAGATACGCAGTATTTT.

On this clonotype itself: Because the CDR3 is missing its conserved closing phenylalanine or tryptophan, this is likely a read error. The V and J genes are TRBV14 and TRBJ2-2; D is undetermined. The germline V gene encodes CDR1 SGHDN and CDR2 FVKESK. The V gene lost 4 bases and the J gene lost 0 bases, with 9 bases spanning the gap. The CDR3 has 15 residues. The CDR3 loop is CASSPGTPNTGELFS. CDR3 sequence (DNA): TGTGCCAGCAGCCCTGGCACGCCGAACACCGGGGAGCTGTTTTCT.

The sample holds a few counts of this clonotype. The V and J genes are TRBV7-8 and TRBJ1-1; D is possibly TRBD1 (5 bases). This CDR3 is 12 amino acids long. The germline CDR1 and CDR2 sequences are SGHVS and FQNEAQ. Trimming removed 7 bases at V and 5 bases at J, with 11 bases between. The CDR3 sequence: CASTFGTTEAFF. The CDR3 region has the DNA TGTGCCAGCACCTTCGGGACTACTGAAGCTTTCTTT.

Points on this clonotype: At one boundary the junction diverges from the germline segment, which might be a read error. The J gene is TRBJ2-1, the V gene TRBV7-9, with 7 positions matching TRBD1. Germline V gene lookup returns CDR1 SEHNR and CDR2 FQNEAQ (reference sequence). This CDR3 has 14 amino acids. The CDR3 DNA follows: TGTGCCAGCATCTTAGCCGGGCACAGGGGTGCGCAGTTCTTC. Encoded protein: CASILAGHRGAQFF.

This clonotype was recorded at least ten times. The J gene is TRBJ2-5, the V gene TRBV2, with 10 nucleotides matching TRBD1. The CDR3 runs 16 residues. J lost 3 bases, V lost 6 bases, and 10 bases had no gene match. From germline, CDR1 is SNHLY and CDR2 FYNNEI. This CDR3 is CASSYHGTGEKETQYF. The DNA of the CDR3 is TGTGCCAGCAGCTACCACGGGACAGGGGAAAAAGAGACCCAGTACTTC.

This clonotype has a count of ten or more. The chain is built from TRBV28 and TRBJ2-7, with a tentative D call TRBD2 (5 bases). V was shortened by 5 bases and J by 3 bases, with 14 bases between the two germline ends. The CDR3 has 14 amino acids. Germline V gene lookup returns CDR1 MDHEN and CDR2 SYDVKM. The CDR3 protein is CASSAHSGNYEQYF. In DNA form, the CDR3 reads TGTGCCAGCAGTGCCCATTCCGGGAACTACGAGCAGTACTTC.

Ten or more counts support this clonotype. The chain uses TRBV28 and TRBJ2-5, with 7 bases identical to TRBD2. Germline CDR1 is MDHEN and CDR2 is SYDVKM. This CDR3 region has 15 residues. Losses at the gene ends were 6 bases for V and 1 base for J; bases not matched to a gene: 8. The CDR3 DNA follows: TGTGCCAGCAGAGCTTCGGGGGGTACCCAAGAGACCCAGTACTTC. It codes for CASRASGGTQETQYF.

This clonotype was detected many times. The rearrangement uses TRBV7-2 and TRBJ1-2; 7 nucleotides match TRBD1. The germline V gene has CDR1 SGHTA and CDR2 FQGNSA. This CDR3 region has 14 residues. Trimming took 5 bases from V and 6 from J; bases not matched to a gene: 9. The CDR3 region is CASSPRQGLDGYTF. The CDR3 coding sequence is TGTGCCAGCAGCCCAAGACAGGGACTAGATGGCTACACCTTC.

This clonotype appeared a few times. The CDR3 sequence: CASSAGGQGAYEQYF. The CDR3 nucleotides are TGTGCCAGCAGCGCCGGGGGACAGGGCGCCTACGAGCAGTACTTC. The chain joins TRBV7-9 to TRBJ2-7; the match to TRBD1 covers 9 bases. CDR3 size: 15 residues. Looked up from germline, CDR1 is SEHNR and CDR2 is FQNEAQ (reference sequence). V shed 5 bases and J 2 bases; nucleotides not matched to a gene: 7.

Concerning this clonotype itself: One junction end does not reproduce the germline sequence, and a read error may be involved. CDR3 in DNA: TGTGCTAGCAGCTTAAAGCCGGGGAATGAGCAGTTCTTC. Translating gives CASSLKPGNEQFF. The V and J genes are TRBV7-7 and TRBJ2-1, with a tentative D call TRBD2 (5 bases). Germline CDR1 reads SSHAT; CDR2 reads FNYEAQ (reference sequence). The CDR3 is 13 residues long.